This T cell receptor beta chain was sequenced during a study of blood T cell repertoires in COVID-19 (TCRdb year 2020). Turning to the overall study: The collaborator samples originated in the United States, Italy and Spain and spanned the acute and convalescent phases of COVID-19. The material from the prospective study consisted of cDNA or gDNA derived from T cells, B-cell-depleted T cells, or PBMCs. Subjects who had been exposed to COVID-19, were actively infected with it, or had recovered from it provided the deeply sampled blood TCRbeta repertoires that made up the dataset. The repertoires were made available in a free public database intended to serve as a resource for research on the immune response to SARS-CoV-2. Samples came from the ongoing ImmuneRACE study (first 160 participants) plus 1,254 subjects from 6 global collaborators. A de-identified subject ID, COVID-19 status, age in years and sex were almost always included in the sample metadata. Where available, HLA class I and class II types were taken from metadata supplied by the sample provider and were not determined by assay-based typing.

TCRbeta CDR3 regions were amplified from genomic DNA by means of the immunoSEQ Assay, a bias-controlled multiplex PCR. The authors' analysis ran thus. Within the assay, amplification of reference gene primers was used to estimate how many nucleated cells each sample contained. To quantify the absolute abundance of each unique TCRbeta CDR3 rearrangement, sequence reads were collapsed and filtered. For each sample, productive Simpson clonality was calculated by taking the square root of Simpson's diversity index across productive rearrangements. Not all clones reach the TCRdb copy of this immuneACCESS table, which keeps in-frame sequences only. Checked studies attribute under half of the gap to unresolved V genes and leave the rest unexplained. The DNA gave D and trimming, while V, J and clone size come from that table. For this sample there are a few hundred thousand clones; roughly 90% appear just once. The top ten hold more than 13% of the sample.

In the prospective study, participants were about 18 to 95 years old, resided in fewer than 25 geographic areas of the United States, and were enrolled through a virtual design. Cohort assignment in the prospective study relied on participant-reported clinical history from a screening survey and a study questionnaire. A participant counted as exposed if, within 2 weeks of entering the study, that participant had been in contact with someone who had a PCR-confirmed or clinician-diagnosed COVID-19 case. Each participant in the prospective study had whole blood, serum and a nasopharyngeal or oropharyngeal swab collected by mobile phlebotomists. Additional blood draws and questionnaires over an approximately two-month period could optionally be provided by prospective study participants. Before DNA extraction, blood samples from the prospective study were shipped at room temperature or frozen. The full study reports these points: The amount of clinical and demographic metadata varied by source and participant and was provided uncurated.

V is cut back by 3 bases and J by 4 bases, with 3 bases in the junction unmatched. From the cysteine through the phenylalanine, the CDR3 covers 17 amino acids. Only the CDR3 DNA is retained, 51 bases long and in frame from the first base. CDR1 KGHDR and CDR2 SFDVKD are derived from the germline V gene. Remarks on this clone: Its antigen target is currently unknown. Base quality data are lacking; no much larger clone is found one base away.

The specimen sequenced was PBMCs or T cells enriched from blood (not recorded which). This clonotype was sampled from a man aged 25-45 years who had been exposed to COVID-19. The chain is made from TRBV24-1 and TRBJ2-3; a stretch of 16 junction bases matches TRBD2. The CDR3: CATSDPGTSGGADTQYF. Here is the DNA: TGTGCCACCAGTGATCCCGGGACTAGCGGGGGGGCAGATACGCAGTATTTT.